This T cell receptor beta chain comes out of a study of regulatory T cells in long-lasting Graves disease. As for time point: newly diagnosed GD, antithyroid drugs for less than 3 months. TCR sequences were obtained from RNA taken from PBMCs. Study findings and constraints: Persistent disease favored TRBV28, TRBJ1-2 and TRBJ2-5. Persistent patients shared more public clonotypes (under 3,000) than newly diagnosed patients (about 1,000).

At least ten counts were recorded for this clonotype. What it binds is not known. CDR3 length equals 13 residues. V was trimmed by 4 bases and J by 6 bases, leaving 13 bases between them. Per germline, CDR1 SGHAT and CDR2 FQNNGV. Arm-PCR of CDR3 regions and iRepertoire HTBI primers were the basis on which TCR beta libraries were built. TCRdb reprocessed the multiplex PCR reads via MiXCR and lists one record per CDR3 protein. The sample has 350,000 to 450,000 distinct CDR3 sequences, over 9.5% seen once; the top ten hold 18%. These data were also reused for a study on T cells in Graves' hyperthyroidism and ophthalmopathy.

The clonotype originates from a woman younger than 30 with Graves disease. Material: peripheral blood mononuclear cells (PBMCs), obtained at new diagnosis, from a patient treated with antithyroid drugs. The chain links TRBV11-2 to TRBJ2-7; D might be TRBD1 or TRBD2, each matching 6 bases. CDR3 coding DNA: TGTGCCAGCAGCTACAACAGGGACTTCGAGCAGTACGTC. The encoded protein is CASSYNRDFEQYV.